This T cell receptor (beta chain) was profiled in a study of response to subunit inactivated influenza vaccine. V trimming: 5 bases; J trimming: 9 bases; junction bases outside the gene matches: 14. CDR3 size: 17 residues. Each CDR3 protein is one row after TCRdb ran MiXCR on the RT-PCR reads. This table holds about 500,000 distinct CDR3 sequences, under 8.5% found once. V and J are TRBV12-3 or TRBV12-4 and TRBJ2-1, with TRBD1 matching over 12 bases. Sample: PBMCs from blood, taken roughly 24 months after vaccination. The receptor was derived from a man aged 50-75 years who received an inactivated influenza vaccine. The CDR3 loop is CASSLGTGGPRGFEQFF. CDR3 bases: TGTGCCAGCAGTCTTGGGACAGGGGGCCCCAGAGGGTTTGAGCAGTTCTTC.